This is a list of T cell receptor beta chains from one sample in a study of shared clonotypes between healthy human individuals. Assay: immunoSEQ multiplex PCR; the TCRdb copy retains only in-frame clones and omits some. The sample records more than 2 million clones, about 95% being singletons. Sequencing was performed on naive CD8+ T cells sorted from blood. These receptors all come from a man between 18 and 35 years old in good health. CDR3s include the opening cysteine and the closing phenylalanine or tryptophan. D genes are given only for firm matches. Clone size is given for some rows only: seen once, a few or many times, or a class if the clone is expanded.

d_gene | j_gene | len | v_gene | abundance | CDR3nt | CDR3aa
. | TRBJ2-3 | 19 | TRBV7-9 | . | TGTGCCAGCAGCTTCGAGCTCAGGGAGGCCCTCGGGGGCACAGATACGCAGTATTTT | CASSFELREALGGTDTQYF
. | TRBJ1-1 | 12 | TRBV30 | . | TGTGCCGTGACGGGGGGTGGGTCTGAAGCTTTCTTT | CAVTGGGSEAFF
. | TRBJ2-7 | 13 | TRBV5-5 | . | TGTGCCAGCAGCTTGGCCTGGCAGTACGAGCAGTACTTC | CASSLAWQYEQYF
. | TRBJ2-7 | 13 | TRBV5-1 | once | TGCGCCAGCAGCTTGAGATTAGGGTACGAGCAGTACTTC | CASSLRLGYEQYF
. | TRBJ1-4 | 17 | TRBV11-2 | . | TGTGCCAGCAAAGAATCGGGACACCCCTTTCCTAATGAAAAACTGTTTTTT | CASKESGHPFPNEKLFF
TRBD1 | TRBJ2-5 | 15 | TRBV27 | . | TGTGCCAGCAGTCCCTGGGACAGTACGGGGGAGACCCAGTACTTC | CASSPWDSTGETQYF
TRBD1 | TRBJ2-4 | 12 | TRBV13 | . | TGTGCCATTCCAGGGGGCGCCGGCATTCAGTACTTC | CAIPGGAGIQYF
TRBD1 | TRBJ1-4 | 15 | TRBV15 | . | TGTGCCACGACCGGGACAGGTGGTTCATACGAAAAACTGTTTTTT | CATTGTGGSYEKLFF
. | TRBJ2-7 | 13 | TRBV7-9 | . | TGTGCCAGCAGCTTAATTGGGGGCTACGAGCAGTACTTC | CASSLIGGYEQYF
. | TRBJ2-5 | 15 | TRBV28 | . | TGTGCCAGCAGTTTACCAGGGAAGGCTCAAGAGACCCAGTACTTC | CASSLPGKAQETQYF
. | TRBJ2-5 | 14 | TRBV4-1 | once | TGCGCCAGCAGCCAAGTAACGCCCCAAGAGACCCAGTACTTC | CASSQVTPQETQYF
. | TRBJ2-7 | 13 | TRBV4-1 | . | TGCGCCAGCAGCCTCGGGACCGAAGGTGAGCAGTACTTC | CASSLGTEGEQYF
TRBD2 | TRBJ2-7 | 15 | TRBV27 | . | TGTGCCAGCAGTTTATCGTGGCGGGAGGAATCCCTGCAGTACTTC | CASSLSWREESLQYF
TRBD1 | TRBJ1-2 | 14 | TRBV25-1 | . | TGTGCCAGCAACCCCGGGACAGGGGGCGATGGCTACACCTTC | CASNPGTGGDGYTF
. | TRBJ2-7 | 13 | TRBV27 | . | TGTGCCAGCAGTTTACAAGGATTATACGAGCAGTACTTC | CASSLQGLYEQYF
TRBD1 | TRBJ1-3 | 17 | TRBV5-6 | . | TGTGCCAGCAGCCCAGTAGGGACAGGACCCTCTGGAAACACCATATATTTT | CASSPVGTGPSGNTIYF
. | TRBJ2-1 | 14 | TRBV6-5 | . | TGTGCCAGCAGCCCAGGAGGCCCCTACAATGAGCAGTTCTTC | CASSPGGPYNEQFF
. | TRBJ1-1 | 15 | TRBV7-9 | . | TGTGCCAGCAGCTTAGTAGGTCTTGCTAACACTGAAGCTTTCTTT | CASSLVGLANTEAFF
TRBD2 | TRBJ2-1 | 15 | TRBV7-2 | . | TGTGCCAGCAGCTACTTAGCGGGGATCTACAATGAGCAGTTCTTC | CASSYLAGIYNEQFF
. | TRBJ2-7 | 16 | TRBV5-8 | . | TGTGCCAGCAGACGGCCGGGGGCGACCGTCTACTACGAGCAGTACTTC | CASRRPGATVYYEQYF
. | TRBJ2-5 | 14 | TRBV7-9 | . | TGTGCCAGCAGCGAAATAGGTGGACAAGAGACCCAGTACTTC | CASSEIGGQETQYF
TRBD1 | TRBJ1-2 | 15 | TRBV27 | once | TGTGCCAGCAGTTGGGACAGGGACGCTAACTATGGCTACACCTTC | CASSWDRDANYGYTF
. | TRBJ2-7 | 21 | TRBV28 | . | TGTGCCAGCAGTTCTGAACGGCGCCCCAGACGACTCCCCATTAAGACCTACGAGCAGTACTTC | CASSSERRPRRLPIKTYEQYF
TRBD2 | TRBJ2-1 | 15 | TRBV4-1 | once | TGCGCCAGCAGATATTCGACTAGCGGCTACAATGAGCAGTTCTTC | CASRYSTSGYNEQFF
. | TRBJ1-3 | 13 | TRBV10-3 | . | TGTGCCATCAGAACCCTCTCTGGAAACACCATATATTTT | CAIRTLSGNTIYF
. | TRBJ2-7 | 12 | TRBV27 | few | TGTGCCAGCAGTTTAGCAGGGTCCGAGCAGTACTTC | CASSLAGSEQYF
. | TRBJ2-7 | 14 | TRBV7-9 | . | TGTGCCAGCAGCTTATCACTAGAGTCGGGAGAGCAGTACTTC | CASSLSLESGEQYF
TRBD2 | TRBJ2-1 | 18 | TRBV27 | . | TGTGCCAGCAGTCCCCGTCGGAGTAGCGGGGGCTTCGACAATGAGCAGTTCTTC | CASSPRRSSGGFDNEQFF
TRBD2 | TRBJ2-3 | 16 | TRBV6-1 | . | TGTGCCAGCAGTGCCGGGACTAGCGGATCGGTGGATACGCAGTATTTT | CASSAGTSGSVDTQYF
TRBD1 | TRBJ1-6 | 17 | TRBV6-9 | . | TGTGCCAGCGCCCCGCATACAGGGGGAAAGTATAATTCACCCCTCCACTTT | CASAPHTGGKYNSPLHF
TRBD2 | TRBJ2-5 | 15 | TRBV27 | . | TGTGCCAGCAGTTTCCGCCTAGCGGGGGAAGAGACCCAGTACTTC | CASSFRLAGEETQYF
. | TRBJ2-1 | 16 | TRBV9 | . | TGTGCCAGCAGCGATGGGCCGGGGACGAGCTACAATGAGCAGTTCTTC | CASSDGPGTSYNEQFF
TRBD2 | TRBJ2-7 | 16 | TRBV27 | once | TGTGCCAGCAGTCCTAGTAGCGGGACCAAGTATTACGAGCAGTACTTC | CASSPSSGTKYYEQYF
TRBD1 | TRBJ1-1 | 13 | TRBV6-5 | . | TGTGCCAGCCAGACAGGGGCGAACACTGAAGCTTTCTTT | CASQTGANTEAFF
. | TRBJ2-1 | 14 | TRBV9 | . | TGTGCCAGCAGCGTAGCGGGAGATTTACATGAGCAGTTCTTC | CASSVAGDLHEQFF
. | TRBJ2-2 | 14 | TRBV6-5 | . | TGTGCCAGCAGCGATTTAGGACACACCGGGGAGCTGTTTTTT | CASSDLGHTGELFF
. | TRBJ2-4 | 11 | TRBV20-1 | . | TGCAGTGCTCTGCTGCAAAACATTCAGTACTTC | CSALLQNIQYF
. | TRBJ1-2 | 13 | TRBV6-6 | . | TGTGCCAGCAGTTTCAGGGGTCGCTATGGCTACACCTTC | CASSFRGRYGYTF
. | TRBJ2-3 | 12 | TRBV5-4 | . | TGTGCCAGCAGTTCCGCCGCAGATACGCAGTATTTT | CASSSAADTQYF
. | TRBJ1-1 | 13 | TRBV6-5 | . | TGTGCCAGCAGTTTGCAGGAGAACACTGAAGCTTTCTTT | CASSLQENTEAFF
TRBD1 | TRBJ2-2 | 12 | TRBV19 | . | TGTGCCAGTAGTATCGACAGGGAGGAGCTGTTTTTT | CASSIDREELFF
. | TRBJ2-7 | 13 | TRBV6-6 | . | TGTGCCAGCAGTCCTCCAGGAAGCTACGAGCAGTACTTC | CASSPPGSYEQYF
. | TRBJ2-1 | 15 | TRBV11-3 | . | TGTGCCAGCAGCCCAAGAAGGCAGGGTAACAATGAGCAGTTCTTC | CASSPRRQGNNEQFF
TRBD1 | TRBJ1-4 | 15 | TRBV4-1 | . | TGCGCCAGCAGCTCGCCGGGACAGGGGGCTGATAAACTGTTTTTT | CASSSPGQGADKLFF
. | TRBJ2-3 | 13 | TRBV27 | . | TGTGCCAGCAGTTTCCTGGACTCTCCTAGGGAGTATTTT | CASSFLDSPREYF
TRBD2 | TRBJ2-1 | 14 | TRBV27 | once | TGTGCCAGCAGTTCTCATAGCGGGGTCAATGAGCAGTTCTTC | CASSSHSGVNEQFF
. | TRBJ2-7 | 14 | TRBV10-3 | . | TGTGCCATCAGTGAGTCGATAGGCTCCTACGAGCAGTACTTC | CAISESIGSYEQYF
. | TRBJ2-5 | 14 | TRBV10-3 | . | TGTGCCATCAGTGAGTCTCTAGGAAAAGAGACCCAGTACTTC | CAISESLGKETQYF
. | TRBJ1-5 | 13 | TRBV7-6 | . | TGTGCCAGCAGCTTGACGGCCGATCAGCCCCAGCATTTT | CASSLTADQPQHF
. | TRBJ1-5 | 15 | TRBV28 | . | TGTGCCAGCAGTGAGCCCCCGGGGGCAGTTCAGCCCCAGCATTTT | CASSEPPGAVQPQHF
. | TRBJ1-4 | 16 | TRBV4-3 | . | TGCGCCAGCAGCCAAGATTGGGTTAGTTGGGTAGAAAAACTGTTTTTT | CASSQDWVSWVEKLFF
. | TRBJ1-2 | 13 | TRBV12-5 | . | TGTGCTAGTGGTCCTCCGTGGGTCGGGGGCTACACCTTC | CASGPPWVGGYTF
TRBD2 | TRBJ2-7 | 13 | TRBV28 | . | TGTGCCAGCTCGCGCGGGGGGACTTACGAGCAGTACTTC | CASSRGGTYEQYF